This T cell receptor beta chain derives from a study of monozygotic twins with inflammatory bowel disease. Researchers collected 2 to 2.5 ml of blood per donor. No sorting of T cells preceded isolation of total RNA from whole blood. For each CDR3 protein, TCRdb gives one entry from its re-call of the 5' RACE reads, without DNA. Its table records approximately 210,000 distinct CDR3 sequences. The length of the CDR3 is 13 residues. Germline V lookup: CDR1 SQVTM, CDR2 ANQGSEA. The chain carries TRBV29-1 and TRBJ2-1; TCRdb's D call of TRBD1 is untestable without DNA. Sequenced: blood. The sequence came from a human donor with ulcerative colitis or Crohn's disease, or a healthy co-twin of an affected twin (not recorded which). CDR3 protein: CSVADRSVDEQFF.